One sample yielded the 32 T cell receptor beta chains listed below, sequenced in a study of blood T cell repertoires in COVID-19. Clones were sequenced by immunoSEQ multiplex PCR, and TCRdb holds only the in-frame ones, with some missing. Among around 120,000 clones listed, approximately 80% were seen once. What was sequenced was peripheral blood. The receptors were sampled from a man between 65 and 85 years old with acute or convalescent COVID-19.

This chain uses TRBV6-5 with TRBJ1-2; D is unclear. Germline CDR1 and CDR2: MNHEY and SVGAGI. V shed 5 bases and J shed 5 bases, with 12 bases lying between them. The CDR3 extends over 13 amino acids. CDR3 residues: CASSPTGSYGYTF. As DNA, the CDR3 is TGTGCCAGCAGTCCCACGGGATCATATGGCTACACCTTC.

The J gene is TRBJ2-7, the V gene TRBV27, with TRBD2 matching 7 bases. V was pared by 6 bases and J by 0 bases, with 17 bases of the junction left unmatched. The CDR3 length is 18 residues. CDR1 and CDR2 (germline): MNHEY, SMNVEV (reference sequence). In DNA, the CDR3 is TGTGCCAGCAGACGTCTCCTTCGGGGCACGGGAGGCTCCTACGAGCAGTACTTC. Its protein is CASRRLLRGTGGSYEQYF.

The chain has TRBV5-1 and TRBJ2-2; 9 bases agree with TRBD2. Germline loops: CDR1 SGHRS, CDR2 YFSETQ. There are 16 residues in the CDR3. Trimming at V came to 4 bases and at J to 6 bases, leaving 10 bases not matched to a gene. CDR3 protein: CASSPTGLANPGELFF. DNA for the CDR3: TGCGCCAGCAGCCCCACGGGACTAGCCAATCCCGGGGAGCTGTTTTTT.

The chain combines TRBV12-5 with TRBJ2-1; 7 nucleotides line up with TRBD1. The germline V gene encodes CDR1 LGHNT and CDR2 FRNRAP. The CDR3 totals 15 residues. V was clipped by 3 bases and J by 9 bases; unmatched bases: 11. The CDR3: CASGFKGAQLAEQFF. The DNA of the CDR3 is TGTGCTAGTGGTTTTAAGGGGGCGCAATTAGCTGAGCAGTTCTTC.

This clone was observed a handful of times. The V gene is TRBV3-1 (or the pseudogene TRBV3-2), the J gene TRBJ2-3; TRBD1 matches 10 bases. CDR1 is LGHDT, CDR2 YNNKEL, per germline (reference sequence). The CDR3 is made up of 14 amino acids. The J segment lost 6 bases and the V segment lost 4 bases, leaving 4 bases of the junction unmatched. This CDR3 reads CASSPGTGEDTQYF. The CDR3 DNA reads TGTGCCAGCAGCCCTGGGACAGGGGAGGATACGCAGTATTTT.

This clone was seen more than once but under ten times. The chain has TRBV30 and TRBJ1-2, with TRBD1 matching over 9 bases. Germline loops: CDR1 GTSNPN, CDR2 SVGIG (reference sequence). The CDR3 has 12 amino acids. The junction had 0 bases not matched to a gene; V was cut back by 1 base and J by 6 bases. In DNA, the CDR3 is TGTGCCTGGAGTGGACAGGGGGATGGCTACACCTTC. It yields the protein CAWSGQGDGYTF.

This chain links TRBV7-9 with TRBJ1-2; perhaps TRBD1 as D (5 bases). The germline V gene encodes CDR1 SEHNR and CDR2 FQNEAQ (reference sequence). Trimming pared 5 bases from V and 4 bases from J, leaving 11 bases between. CDR3 size: 13 residues. CDR3 DNA sequence: TGTGCCAGCAGCCCCGGGACTCCCTATGGCTACACCTTC. It is translated as CASSPGTPYGYTF.

The genes are TRBV7-8 and TRBJ2-1; D may be TRBD1 (6 bases). Germline V CDR1 and CDR2: SGHVS, FQNEAQ. The length of the CDR3 is 13 residues. V was pared by 2 bases and J by 10 bases, with 12 bases between. This CDR3 is CASSLTRDTEQFF. DNA for the CDR3: TGTGCCAGCAGCTTAACCCGGGACACCGAGCAGTTCTTC.

The genes are TRBV12-2 and TRBJ2-2; TRBD1 was called by the table and not checked on the DNA. TRBV12-2 is reported as a pseudogene. The CDR3 is 16 amino acids. DNA of the CDR3: TGTGCAAGTCGCTTAGCGCAGGGGAGAAACACCGGGGAGCTGTTTTTT. Protein sequence: CASRLAQGRNTGELFF.

V usage is TRBV30 and J usage is TRBJ2-2; 7 bases are a match to TRBD2. The germline CDR1 and CDR2 sequences are GTSNPN and SVGIG (reference sequence). V trimming: 5 bases; J trimming: 5 bases; junction bases outside the gene matches: 5. This CDR3 is 13 amino acids long. The CDR3 is CAWGRGRTGELFF. DNA for the CDR3: TGTGCCTGGGGGCGGGGGAGAACCGGGGAGCTGTTTTTT.

The chain employs TRBV4-1 and TRBJ2-1; 10 nucleotides align to TRBD2. The V gene's germline CDR1 is MGHRA and CDR2 YSYEKL. The V gene end was trimmed by 4 bases and the J gene end by 4 bases; junction bases not matched to a gene: 10. The CDR3 covers 17 residues. The CDR3 DNA follows: TGCGCCAGCAGCCTTCGCCGCCTAGCGGGGGATTACAATGAGCAGTTCTTC. This gives the protein CASSLRRLAGDYNEQFF.

The rearrangement uses TRBV5-1 and TRBJ2-1, with TRBD2 matching over 9 bases. V was clipped by 0 bases and J by 4 bases; unmatched bases: 5. The CDR3 is 16 residues long. CDR1 is SGHRS and CDR2 is YFSETQ in the germline V gene. The CDR3 reads CASSLVPAGGYNEQFF. Written as DNA, the CDR3 is TGCGCCAGCAGCTTGGTACCAGCGGGGGGATACAATGAGCAGTTCTTC. The variable domain in full, with the rest retrieved from reference TRBV5-1 and TRBJ2-1, is KAGVTQTPRYLIKTRGQQVTLSCSPISGHRSVSWYQQTPGQGLQFLFEYFSETQRNKGNFPGRFSGRQFSNSRSEMNVSTLELGDSALYLCASSLVPAGGYNEQFFGPGTRLTVL.

The gene calls are TRBV20-1 and TRBJ1-2, with D possibly TRBD1 on 6 matching bases. The CDR3 totals 11 residues. Trimming removed 6 bases at V and 10 bases at J, with 15 bases between. The germline V gene encodes CDR1 DFQATT and CDR2 SNEGSKA (reference sequence). CDR3: CSAEGQYYYTF. Written as DNA, the CDR3 is TGCAGTGCCGAAGGACAGTACTACTACACCTTC.

Concerning this clone itself: This same CDR3 is encoded by further DNA sequences in the sample. J is TRBJ1-1 and V is TRBV2; D is undetermined. The CDR3 extends over 13 amino acids. In germline, CDR1 is SNHLY, CDR2 FYNNEI. Between the trimmed V and J ends, which lost 4 bases and 1 base, there was a span of 7 bases. The CDR3 protein is CASSVGENTEAFF. The CDR3 DNA reads as TGTGCCAGCAGTGTCGGGGAGAACACTGAAGCTTTCTTT.

This clone has a handful of counts. This chain connects TRBV2 to TRBJ1-1; D might be TRBD1 (6 bases). CDR3 length equals 17 residues. Germline V CDR1 and CDR2: SNHLY, FYNNEI. Trimming pared 6 bases from V and 3 bases from J, leaving 23 bases between. CDR3 nucleotide sequence: TGTGCCAGCAGAATCATCGGAGGGGGGGCCCGGGACACTGAAGCTTTCTTT. Amino acid sequence: CASRIIGGGARDTEAFF. Full variable domain (remainder filled in from reference TRBV2 and TRBJ1-1): EPEVTQTPSHQVTQMGQEVILRCVPISNHLYFYWYRQILGQKVEFLVSFYNNEISEKSEIFDDQFSVERPDGSNFTLKIRSTKLEDSAMYFCASRIIGGGARDTEAFFGQGTRLTVV.

The chain joins TRBV19 to TRBJ1-2, with a weak D call TRBD1 (5 bases). The CDR3 spans 14 residues. Per the germline V gene, CDR1 is LNHDA and CDR2 is SQIVND (reference sequence). Trimming took off 3 bases at V and 2 bases at J, with 10 bases between the two ends. DNA of the CDR3: TGTGCCAGTAGTATGATAGGGGCGAACTATGGCTACACCTTC. It is translated as CASSMIGANYGYTF.

V and J are TRBV19 and TRBJ2-2; D is possibly TRBD2 (5 bases). Trimming cost V 2 bases and J 5 bases, with 6 bases left between them. Germline assignment: CDR1 LNHDA and CDR2 SQIVND (reference sequence). This CDR3 is built from 13 residues. The chain's CDR3 is CASSIPGTGELFF. The CDR3 DNA follows: TGTGCCAGTAGTATACCGGGAACCGGGGAGCTGTTTTTT.

This clone was found a few times. V is TRBV28 and J is TRBJ2-7; D is perhaps TRBD1 (6 bases). The germline gives CDR1 MDHEN, CDR2 SYDVKM. This CDR3 contains 13 residues. Between the trimmed V and J ends, which lost 4 bases and 6 bases, there was a span of 13 bases. CDR3: CASSSPQGSEQYF. DNA for the CDR3: TGTGCCAGCAGTTCGCCCCAGGGGAGCGAGCAGTACTTC.

The chain uses TRBV30 and TRBJ1-1; 7 bases agree with TRBD1. Germline CDR1 reads GTSNPN; CDR2 reads SVGIG (reference sequence). J gave up 5 bases and V 3 bases, and 9 bases lay outside the gene matches. The CDR3 loop spans 14 amino acids. CDR3: CAWRGVGGRTEAFF. CDR3 DNA: TGTGCCTGGAGAGGGGTAGGGGGCAGGACTGAAGCTTTCTTT.

The chain carries TRBV6-5 and TRBJ2-1; D might be TRBD2 (5 bases). The CDR3 is 15 amino acids. V dropped 6 bases and J dropped 3 bases, with 15 bases sitting between them. CDR1 and CDR2 (germline): MNHEY, SVGAGI. The CDR3 nucleotides are TGTGCCAGCAGGCCCGGACTGGGCATCTACAATGAGCAGTTCTTC. The encoded protein is CASRPGLGIYNEQFF.

The V gene is TRBV3-1 (or the pseudogene TRBV3-2), the J gene TRBJ2-5; TRBD2 matches 10 bases. Germline trimming cut 1 base from V and 6 bases from J; bases unmatched to any gene: 8. CDR1 and CDR2 from the germline V gene are LGHDT and YNNKEL (reference sequence). The CDR3 length is 16 residues. CDR3 residues: CASSQGTGTSAQTQYF. The CDR3 DNA is TGTGCCAGCAGCCAAGGAACGGGGACTAGCGCACAGACCCAGTACTTC.

The rearrangement uses TRBV6-5 and TRBJ2-7; 7 nucleotides align to TRBD1. Trimming removed 2 bases from V and 4 bases from J; junction bases left unmatched: 8. Germline CDR1 MNHEY, CDR2 SVGAGI. CDR3 size: 15 residues. The CDR3 loop is CASSYGAGGSYEQYF. The CDR3 nucleotides read TGTGCCAGCAGTTACGGGGCAGGGGGTTCGTACGAGCAGTACTTC.

The V and J genes are TRBV6-5 and TRBJ2-2; D may be TRBD1 (6 bases). The CDR3 has 13 residues. Germline assignment: CDR1 MNHEY and CDR2 SVGAGI. Trimming pared 6 bases from V and 7 bases from J, leaving 12 bases between. CDR3 region: CASRTGYGGELFF. The DNA of the CDR3 is TGTGCCAGCAGAACAGGGTACGGCGGGGAGCTGTTTTTT.

With respect to this clone: This same CDR3 is encoded by further DNA sequences in the sample. The V and J genes are TRBV5-1 and TRBJ1-2, with D perhaps TRBD1 (5 bases). The CDR3 runs 14 residues. The germline V gene has CDR1 SGHRS and CDR2 YFSETQ. With 0 bases removed from V and 7 bases from J, the gap between germline ends came to 13 bases. The CDR3 region has the DNA TGCGCCAGCAGCTTGGGGGGCGCTGGCAGTGGCTACACCTTC. This translates into CASSLGGAGSGYTF.

The chain employs TRBV4-1 and TRBJ2-3, with no clear D. Trimming removed 1 base at V and 6 bases at J, with 20 bases between. CDR3 size: 17 residues. CDR1 is MGHRA and CDR2 is YSYEKL in the germline V gene. As DNA, the CDR3 is TGCGCCAGCAGCCAAGGGCGAAGCAGAGAACTACGGGATACGCAGTATTTT. Translation: CASSQGRSRELRDTQYF.

This clone appeared a few times. This sequence joins TRBV7-9 and TRBJ1-2; 10 bases fit TRBD1. Germline CDR1 and CDR2: SEHNR and FQNEAQ (reference sequence). The CDR3 contains 16 residues. The trim removed 1 base at V and 3 bases at J, leaving 5 bases unmatched. CDR3 nucleotide sequence: TGTGCCAGCAGCTTAGTGGCAGGGACAGGGGACTATGGCTACACCTTC. Translated: CASSLVAGTGDYGYTF. The whole variable domain, filled in from reference TRBV7-9 and TRBJ1-2, reads DTGVSQNPRHKITKRGQNVTFRCDPISEHNRLYWYRQTLGQGPEFLTYFQNEAQLEKSRLLSDRFSAERPKGSFSTLEIQRTEQGDSAMYLCASSLVAGTGDYGYTFGSGTRLTVV.

Written as DNA, the CDR3 is TGTGCCAGCAGCCAATCTAGCGGGGTTCGCGGCTACACCTTC. This codes for CASSQSSGVRGYTF. The rearrangement joins TRBV16 to TRBJ1-2; D uncertain. V lost 0 bases, J lost 8 bases, and 13 bases lay in between. Germline V gene lookup returns CDR1 KGHSY and CDR2 FQNENV. The CDR3 extends over 14 amino acids. Together with reference TRBV16 and TRBJ1-2, the CDR3 gives the full variable domain: GEEVAQTPKHLVRGEGQKAKLYCAPIKGHSYVFWYQQVLKNEFKFLISFQNENVFDETGMPKERFSAKCLPNSPCSLEIQATKLEDSAVYFCASSQSSGVRGYTFGSGTRLTVV.

The gene calls are TRBV6-5 and TRBJ2-1; 8 nucleotides agree with TRBD2. CDR1 MNHEY and CDR2 SVGAGI come from the germline V gene. V shed 5 bases, J shed 7 bases, and the junction held 7 bases outside the gene matches. The CDR3 contains 14 residues. The CDR3 reads CASSLSGGGNEQFF. DNA for the CDR3: TGTGCCAGCAGTCTCAGCGGGGGCGGGAATGAGCAGTTCTTC.

The chain recombines TRBV19 with TRBJ1-5; a possible D gene is TRBD1 (5 bases). V was cut by 7 bases and J by 3 bases, with 22 bases left in between. The CDR3 covers 17 residues. The V gene's germline CDR1 is LNHDA and CDR2 SQIVND (reference sequence). Here the CDR3 DNA reads TGTGCCAGTACCATGTCAATGGGACTGAAACTCAATCAGCCCCAGCATTTT. This encodes CASTMSMGLKLNQPQHF.

V gene TRBV5-1 combines with J gene TRBJ2-7; perhaps TRBD1 as D (6 bases). With 0 bases removed from V and 2 bases from J, the gap between germline ends came to 9 bases. This CDR3 is built from 14 residues. The germline gives CDR1 SGHRS, CDR2 YFSETQ. The CDR3 region is CASSLVWGPYEQYF. CDR3 nucleotide sequence: TGCGCCAGCAGCTTGGTGTGGGGGCCCTACGAGCAGTACTTC. Full variable domain (missing parts from reference TRBV5-1 and TRBJ2-7): KAGVTQTPRYLIKTRGQQVTLSCSPISGHRSVSWYQQTPGQGLQFLFEYFSETQRNKGNFPGRFSGRQFSNSRSEMNVSTLELGDSALYLCASSLVWGPYEQYFGPGTRLTVT.

The chain couples TRBV5-1 to TRBJ1-2, with D perhaps TRBD1 (6 bases). CDR1 and CDR2 (germline): SGHRS, YFSETQ. Trimming left V 4 bases short and J 8 bases short, with 18 bases between. CDR3 length: 14 amino acids. CDR3 DNA: TGCGCCAGCAGCCCCTCTGGACAGCGTCGGGGCTACACCTTC. Translating gives CASSPSGQRRGYTF.

The chain links TRBV5-1 to TRBJ2-5, with TRBD2 matching over 10 bases. The CDR3 length is 16 residues. With 4 bases clipped from V and 4 bases from J, the junction kept 10 bases outside the gene matches. Per germline, CDR1 SGHRS and CDR2 YFSETQ. In DNA, the CDR3 is TGCGCCAGCAGCCATAGCGGGGGGATCTCCCGAGAGACCCAGTACTTC. It yields the protein CASSHSGGISRETQYF.